This T cell receptor (beta chain) originates from a study of blood T cell repertoires in COVID-19. About the study: Sources were T cells, B-cell-depleted T cells, or PBMCs; the material itself was cDNA or gDNA.

Assay: immunoSEQ multiplex PCR; the TCRdb copy retains only in-frame clones and omits some. The sample consists of 170,000 or so clones, roughly 84% of them appearing once. The CDR3 is made up of 14 amino acids. Germline V gene lookup returns CDR1 LNHDA and CDR2 SQIVND (reference sequence). Trimming removed 8 bases from V and 4 bases from J, with 14 bases in between. This sequence was found in a woman aged 60-75 years with acute or convalescent COVID-19. The sequenced material came from peripheral blood. The chain combines TRBV19 with TRBJ1-4; maybe TRBD1 (6 bases). The CDR3 loop reads CASWSGGLNEKLFF. Written as DNA, the CDR3 is TGTGCCAGTTGGTCGGGGGGCCTTAATGAAAAACTGTTTTTT. The full variable domain, its missing parts supplied by reference TRBV19 and TRBJ1-4, is DGGITQSPKYLFRKEGQNVTLSCEQNLNHDAMYWYRQDPGQGLRLIYYSQIVNDFQKGDIAEGYSVSREKKESFPLTVTSAQKNPTAFYLCASWSGGLNEKLFFGSGTQLSVL.